This T cell receptor (beta chain) was documented in a study of cytomegalovirus exposure and HLA in healthy donors. It was with 60 Vbeta and 13 Jbeta primers that the PCR ran. Original methodology: Later, some 75 million unique TCR beta chains were counted in an analysis, and approximately 9.9 million of them were shared. TCRdb keeps only in-frame clones here, not all; method: immunoSEQ multiplex PCR. That table furnishes V, J and clone size, whereas the DNA furnished D and trimming. This table has 140,000 to 150,000 clones, about 71% appearing once. As regards this clone: No antigen is known for it.

Study-wide results and caveats: Many donors carried some public TCRs, although rarity characterized most TCR sequences. Across all donors, roughly uniform sequencing depth was an assumption of the presence/absence analyses. Previous analysis showed most TCR beta V segments were productive about 87% or about 30% of the time.

Trimming removed 7 bases at V and 0 bases at J, with 13 bases between. CDR1 LNHDA and CDR2 SQIVND come from the germline V gene (reference sequence). This CDR3 is built from 15 residues. The material sequenced was PBMCs. The chain recombines TRBV19 with TRBJ2-1; D might be TRBD2 (6 bases). The clonotype was recovered from an older woman in good health and CMV-seropositive. The CDR3 DNA reads as TGTGCCAGTACCTTAGCGGAGAGCTCCTACAATGAGCAGTTCTTC. Protein product: CASTLAESSYNEQFF.